This TCR beta chain was sequenced during a study of OX40 agonist ivuxolimab in advanced cancers. As for the study in general: Six ivuxolimab dose levels, 0.01 to 10 mg/kg, were given intravenously every 2 weeks. The dose-escalation cohort had hepatocellular carcinoma, melanoma, renal cell or head and neck cancer.

This clone has only a few counts. The protocol was immunoSEQ multiplex PCR, while the TCRdb copy is restricted to in-frame clones and leaves out a portion. The sample has fewer than 100,000 clones, around 86% seen once; the top ten hold 6.2%. The sequencing used CD4+ or CD8+ T cells sorted from blood, collected in a trial of the OX40 agonist ivuxolimab. The origin of this receptor is an adult with an advanced solid tumor such as melanoma, head and neck, liver or kidney cancer.

The CDR3 here is CASSEALRGEAFF. The CDR3, as DNA: TGTGCCAGCAGTGAAGCGCTTCGGGGTGAAGCTTTCTTT. The chain couples TRBV2 to TRBJ1-1; D not resolved. Germline V gene lookup returns CDR1 SNHLY and CDR2 FYNNEI. The CDR3 has 13 amino acids. The germline V and J ends were trimmed by 0 bases and 7 bases, with 9 bases remaining between them.